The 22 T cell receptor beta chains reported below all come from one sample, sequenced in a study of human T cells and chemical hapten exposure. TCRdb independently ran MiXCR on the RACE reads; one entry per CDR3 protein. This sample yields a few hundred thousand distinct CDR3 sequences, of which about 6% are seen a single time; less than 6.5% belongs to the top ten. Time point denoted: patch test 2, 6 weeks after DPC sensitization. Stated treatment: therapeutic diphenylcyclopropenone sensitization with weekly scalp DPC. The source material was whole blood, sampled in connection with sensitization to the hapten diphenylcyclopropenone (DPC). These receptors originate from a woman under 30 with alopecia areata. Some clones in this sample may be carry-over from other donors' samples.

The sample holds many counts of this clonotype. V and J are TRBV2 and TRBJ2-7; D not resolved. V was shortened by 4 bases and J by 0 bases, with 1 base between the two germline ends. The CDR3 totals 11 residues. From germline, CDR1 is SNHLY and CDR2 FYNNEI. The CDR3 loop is CASSGSYEQYF. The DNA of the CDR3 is TGTGCCAGCAGTGGCTCCTACGAGCAGTACTTC.

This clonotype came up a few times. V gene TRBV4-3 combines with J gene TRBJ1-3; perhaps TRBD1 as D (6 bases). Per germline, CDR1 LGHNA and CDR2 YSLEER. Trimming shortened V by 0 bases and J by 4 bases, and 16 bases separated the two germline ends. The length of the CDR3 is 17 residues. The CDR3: CASSQDWGTRGGNTIYF. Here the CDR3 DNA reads TGCGCCAGCAGCCAAGACTGGGGGACACGAGGAGGAAACACCATATATTTT.

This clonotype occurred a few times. Here the CDR3 DNA reads TGTGCCAGCAGTACCCGACTAGCGGGGAGAGAGACCCAGTACTTC. Translated: CASSTRLAGRETQYF. The chain has TRBV12-3 or TRBV12-4 and TRBJ2-5; 11 bases fit TRBD2. V was pared by 5 bases and J by 4 bases, with 6 bases of the junction left unmatched. This CDR3 region has 15 residues.

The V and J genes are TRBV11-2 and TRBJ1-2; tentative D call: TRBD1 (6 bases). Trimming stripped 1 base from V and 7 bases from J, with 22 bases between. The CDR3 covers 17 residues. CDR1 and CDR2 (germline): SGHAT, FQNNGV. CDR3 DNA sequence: TGTGCCAGCAGCTTAGTCAGTGCAGGGGCCCAAGGACCTGGCTACACCTTC. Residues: CASSLVSAGAQGPGYTF.

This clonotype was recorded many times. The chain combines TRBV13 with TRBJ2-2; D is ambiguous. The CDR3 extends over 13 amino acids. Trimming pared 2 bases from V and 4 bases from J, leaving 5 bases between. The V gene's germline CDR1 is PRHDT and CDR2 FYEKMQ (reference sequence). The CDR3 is CASSLTVTGELFF. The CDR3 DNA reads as TGTGCCAGCAGCTTAACAGTCACCGGGGAGCTGTTTTTT.

The CDR3: CASSFGLYDTDTQYF. CDR3 bases: TGTGCCAGCAGTTTCGGACTGTACGACACAGATACGCAGTATTTT. This chain joins TRBV11-2 and TRBJ2-3; D is possibly TRBD2 (5 bases). Per the germline V gene, CDR1 is SGHAT and CDR2 is FQNNGV. The CDR3 spans 15 residues. V lost 6 bases and J lost 2, with 15 bases in between.

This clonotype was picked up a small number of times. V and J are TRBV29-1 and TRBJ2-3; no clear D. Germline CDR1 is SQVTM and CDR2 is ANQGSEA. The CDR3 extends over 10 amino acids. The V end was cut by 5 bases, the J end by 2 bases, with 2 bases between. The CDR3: CSVNTDTQYF. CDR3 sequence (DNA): TGCAGCGTTAACACAGATACGCAGTATTTT.

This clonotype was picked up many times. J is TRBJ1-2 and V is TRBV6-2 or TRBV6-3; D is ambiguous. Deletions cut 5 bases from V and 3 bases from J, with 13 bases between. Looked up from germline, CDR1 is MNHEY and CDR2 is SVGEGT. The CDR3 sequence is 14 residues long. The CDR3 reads CASSPNERHYGYTF. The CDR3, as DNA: TGTGCCAGCAGTCCTAATGAGCGCCACTATGGCTACACCTTC.

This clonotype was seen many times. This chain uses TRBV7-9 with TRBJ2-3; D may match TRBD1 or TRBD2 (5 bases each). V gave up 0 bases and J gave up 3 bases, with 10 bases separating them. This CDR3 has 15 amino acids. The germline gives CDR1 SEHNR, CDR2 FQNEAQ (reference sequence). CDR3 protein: CASSLAPGGTDTQYF. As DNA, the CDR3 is TGTGCCAGCAGCTTAGCTCCTGGGGGTACAGATACGCAGTATTTT.

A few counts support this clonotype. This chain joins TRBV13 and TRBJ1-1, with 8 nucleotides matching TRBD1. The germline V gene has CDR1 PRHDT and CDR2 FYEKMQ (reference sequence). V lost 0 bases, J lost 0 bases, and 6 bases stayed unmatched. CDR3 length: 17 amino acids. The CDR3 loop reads CASSLGRTGQMNTEAFF. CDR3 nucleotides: TGTGCCAGCAGCTTAGGGAGGACAGGGCAAATGAACACTGAAGCTTTCTTT.

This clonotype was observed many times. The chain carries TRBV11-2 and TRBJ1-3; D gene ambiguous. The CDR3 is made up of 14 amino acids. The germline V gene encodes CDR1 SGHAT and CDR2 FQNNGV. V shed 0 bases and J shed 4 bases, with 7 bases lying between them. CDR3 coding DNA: TGTGCCAGCAGCTTAGATGGCCGGGGAAACACCATATATTTT. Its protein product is CASSLDGRGNTIYF.

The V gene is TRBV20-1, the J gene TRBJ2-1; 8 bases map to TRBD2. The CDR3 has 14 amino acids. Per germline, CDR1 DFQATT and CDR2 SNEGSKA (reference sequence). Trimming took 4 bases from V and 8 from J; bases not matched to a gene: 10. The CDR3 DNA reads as TGCAGTGCTATGGTCAGACTAGCGAGGGATGAGCAGTTCTTC. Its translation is CSAMVRLARDEQFF.

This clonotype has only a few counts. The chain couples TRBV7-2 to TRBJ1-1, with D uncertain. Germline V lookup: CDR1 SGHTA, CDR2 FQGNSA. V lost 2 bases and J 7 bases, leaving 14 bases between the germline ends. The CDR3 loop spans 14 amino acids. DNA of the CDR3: TGTGCCAGCAGCTTATCGACGGGGATTATTGAAGCTTTCTTT. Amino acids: CASSLSTGIIEAFF.

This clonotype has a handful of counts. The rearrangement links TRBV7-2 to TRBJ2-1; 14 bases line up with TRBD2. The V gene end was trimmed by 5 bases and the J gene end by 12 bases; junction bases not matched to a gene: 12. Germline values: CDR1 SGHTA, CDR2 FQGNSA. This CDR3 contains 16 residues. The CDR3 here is CASSLHQGTSGGGQFF. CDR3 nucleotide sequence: TGTGCCAGCAGCCTCCACCAAGGGACTAGCGGGGGAGGGCAGTTCTTC.

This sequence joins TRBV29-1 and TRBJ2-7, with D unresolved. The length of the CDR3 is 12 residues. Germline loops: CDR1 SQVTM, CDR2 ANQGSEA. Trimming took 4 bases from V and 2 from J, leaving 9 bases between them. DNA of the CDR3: TGCAGCGTTGGCCTTACCACCTACGAGCAGTACTTC. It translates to CSVGLTTYEQYF.

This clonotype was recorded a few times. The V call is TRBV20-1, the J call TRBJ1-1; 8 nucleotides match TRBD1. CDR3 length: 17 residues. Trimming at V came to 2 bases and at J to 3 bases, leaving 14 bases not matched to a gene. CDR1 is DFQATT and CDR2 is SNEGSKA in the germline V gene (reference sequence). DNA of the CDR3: TGCAGTGCTAGAAGTGCACAGGGGGGGAGGATAGACACTGAAGCTTTCTTT. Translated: CSARSAQGGRIDTEAFF.

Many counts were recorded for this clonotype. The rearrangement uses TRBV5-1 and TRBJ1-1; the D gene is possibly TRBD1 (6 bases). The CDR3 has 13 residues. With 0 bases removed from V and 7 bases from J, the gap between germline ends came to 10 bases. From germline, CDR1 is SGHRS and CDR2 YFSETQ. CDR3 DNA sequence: TGCGCCAGCAGCTTGGCGGGACACGATGAAGCTTTCTTT. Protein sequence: CASSLAGHDEAFF.

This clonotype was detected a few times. In DNA form, the CDR3 reads TGTGCCAGCAGTGAAGGAGGGACCGCTGGAAACACCATATATTTT. Its translation is CASSEGGTAGNTIYF. The chain combines TRBV2 with TRBJ1-3; D may be TRBD1 (5 bases). Trimming left V 1 base short and J 2 bases short, with 9 bases between. In germline, CDR1 is SNHLY, CDR2 FYNNEI. The CDR3 totals 15 residues.

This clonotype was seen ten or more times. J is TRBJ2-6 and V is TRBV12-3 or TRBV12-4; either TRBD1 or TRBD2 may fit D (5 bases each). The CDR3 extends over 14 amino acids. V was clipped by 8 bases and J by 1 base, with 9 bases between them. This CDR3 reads CASFGASGANVLTF. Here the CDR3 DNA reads TGTGCCAGCTTCGGGGCTTCTGGGGCCAACGTCCTGACTTTC.

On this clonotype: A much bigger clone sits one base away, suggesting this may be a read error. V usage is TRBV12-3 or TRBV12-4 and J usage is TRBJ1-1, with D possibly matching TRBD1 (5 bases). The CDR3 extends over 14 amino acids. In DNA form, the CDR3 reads TGTGCCAGCAGTACCCCGGGGCTCTGGACTGAAGCTTACTTT. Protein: CASSTPGLWTEAYF.

This chain's CDR3 is CASSQAGTGEETQYF. The CDR3 bases are TGTGCCAGCAGCCAAGCCGGGACAGGGGAAGAGACCCAGTACTTC. V usage is TRBV3-1 and J usage is TRBJ2-5; TRBD1 matches 10 bases. With V trimmed by 1 base and J by 3 bases, 2 bases remained unmatched. CDR1 is LGHDT and CDR2 is YNNKEL in the germline V gene (reference sequence). The CDR3 runs to 15 residues.

The CDR3 loop is CASSGQGLQEKLFF. CDR3 sequence (DNA): TGTGCCAGCAGTGGACAGGGGTTGCAGGAAAAACTGTTTTTT. The chain has TRBV7-2 and TRBJ1-4, with 9 positions matching TRBD1. CDR3 length: 14 residues. V lost 6 bases and J lost 8; bases outside the gene matches: 7. Germline V gene data show CDR1 as SGHTA and CDR2 as FQGNSA.